This T cell receptor (beta chain) emerged from a study of radiotherapy plus CTLA-4 blockade in lung cancer. This clone was observed a single time. An end of the junction does not agree with germline; a read error may underlie this. The protocol was immunoSEQ multiplex PCR, while the TCRdb copy is restricted to in-frame clones and leaves out a portion. The sample includes around 110,000 clones, about nine tenths of them seen just once. Germline loops: CDR1 SEHNR, CDR2 FQNEAQ (reference sequence). The length of the CDR3 is 12 residues. The chain links TRBV7-9 to TRBJ1-5, with 8 bases aligning to TRBD1. This clonotype was sampled from a human donor with non-small cell lung cancer that progressed on radiotherapy plus ipilimumab. The sequences come from peripheral blood, collected from a patient treated with radiotherapy plus ipilimumab. The CDR3 loop reads CAGSRGQGPQHF. DNA for the CDR3: TGTGCCGGCAGCAGAGGACAGGGGCCCCAGCATTTT.